This T cell receptor beta chain was found in a study of molecular identifiers for immune sequencing clone quantification. This clonotype was counted ten times or more. TCRdb reanalysed the PCR reads using MiXCR and keeps one entry per CDR3 protein. This table holds hundreds of thousands of distinct CDR3 sequences, 25% found once. V dropped 1 base and J dropped 4 bases, with 11 bases sitting between them. Per the germline V gene, CDR1 is SEHNR and CDR2 is FQNEAQ (reference sequence). The CDR3 contains 14 residues. V gene TRBV7-9 combines with J gene TRBJ2-7; a weak D match, TRBD1 (5 bases). Sequencing was performed on naive CD8+ T cells from blood, with Jurkat cell RNA spiked in. As to subset: FACS-sorted CD8+CD4-CCR7+CD45RA+ naive T cells. The sequence came from a human donor in good health. Some libraries in this study had Jurkat cell RNA spiked in. Written as DNA, the CDR3 is TGTGCCAGCAGCTTAGTAGTTAAGGGGTACGAGCAGTACTTC. Its protein product is CASSLVVKGYEQYF.